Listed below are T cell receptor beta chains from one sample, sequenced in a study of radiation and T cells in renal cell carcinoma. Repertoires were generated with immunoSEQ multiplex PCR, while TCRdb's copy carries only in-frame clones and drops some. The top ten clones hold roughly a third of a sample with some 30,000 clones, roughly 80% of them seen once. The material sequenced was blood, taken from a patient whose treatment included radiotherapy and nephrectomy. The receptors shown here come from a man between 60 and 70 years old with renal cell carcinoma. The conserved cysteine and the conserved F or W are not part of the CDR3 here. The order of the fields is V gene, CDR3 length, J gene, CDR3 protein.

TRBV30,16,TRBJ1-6,AWSPRRGGESFGSPLH
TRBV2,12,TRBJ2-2,ASSDRTNTGELF
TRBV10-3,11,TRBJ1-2,ATPKDRFDGYT
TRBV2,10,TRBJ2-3,ASSLHSDTQY
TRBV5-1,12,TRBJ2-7,ASKIGTGGYEQY
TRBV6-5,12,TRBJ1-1,ASIRLGGWTEAF
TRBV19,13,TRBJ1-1,ASSIQGARRTEAF
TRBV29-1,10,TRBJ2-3,STQTGPDTQY
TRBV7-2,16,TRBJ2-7,ASSVVSLYGQGAREQY
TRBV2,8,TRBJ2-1,ASSRTISF
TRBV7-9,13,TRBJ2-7,ASSSHGTGEDEQY
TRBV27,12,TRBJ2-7,ASKGVSISYEQY
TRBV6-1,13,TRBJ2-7,ASSGPSGEIYEQY
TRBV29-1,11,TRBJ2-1,SVEGTGEGRQF
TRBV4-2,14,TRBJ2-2,ASSQEGTSNTGELF